The rows below give T cell receptor beta chains drawn from one sample of a study of OX40 agonist ivuxolimab in advanced cancers. Generated by immunoSEQ multiplex PCR, the TCRdb table keeps only in-frame clones and is missing some. The sample lists about 19,000 clones; roughly 70% were seen once. Specimen: CD4+ or CD8+ T cells sorted from blood, collected in a trial of the OX40 agonist ivuxolimab. The origin of the receptors is an adult with an advanced solid tumor such as melanoma, head and neck, liver or kidney cancer. Both conserved end residues are part of each CDR3. D genes are given only for firm matches. Rows give clone size only sometimes, using once, few, many, or a class for an expanded clone.

d_call	v_call	j_call	clone_size	cdr3_nt	cdr3_aa
.	TRBV6-5	TRBJ2-1	once	TGTGCCAGCAGTTACCATGGCCTCAATGAGCAGTTCTTC	CASSYHGLNEQFF
TRBD2	TRBV19	TRBJ2-7	.	TGTGCCAGTAGTCCCTGGACTAGCGGGGCGTACGAGCAGTACTTC	CASSPWTSGAYEQYF
TRBD1	TRBV19	TRBJ1-1	.	TGTGCCAGTAGTATCCTTTCTACAGGGGCCACTGAAGCTTTCTTT	CASSILSTGATEAFF
.	TRBV2	TRBJ1-1	once	TGTGCCAGCAGAGGTCTGAACACTGAAGCTTTCTTT	CASRGLNTEAFF
.	TRBV28	TRBJ2-2	.	TGTGCCAGCAGTTTAATAGCCTATTCGAACACCGGGGAGCTGTTTTTT	CASSLIAYSNTGELFF
.	TRBV9	TRBJ2-7	few	TGTGCCAGCAGCGCGACAGGCTACGGCTCCTACGAGCAGTACTTC	CASSATGYGSYEQYF
TRBD2	TRBV4-1	TRBJ2-2	.	TGCGCCAGCAGCGGACTAGGTGGGACTAACACCGGGGAGCTGTTTTTT	CASSGLGGTNTGELFF
TRBD1	TRBV27	TRBJ1-5	.	TGTGCCAGCAGTTTACGACAGGGTAGCAATCAGCCCCAGCATTTT	CASSLRQGSNQPQHF
.	TRBV4-2	TRBJ1-1	.	TGTGCCAGCAGCCAACCAACAGGCTTGCGGACTGAAGCTTTCTTT	CASSQPTGLRTEAFF
.	TRBV19	TRBJ1-2	.	TGTGCCAGTAGTGCGGGCGGGGCCTCTTATGGCTACACCTTC	CASSAGGASYGYTF
TRBD1	TRBV6-6	TRBJ2-3	few	TGTGCCAGCAGTTGGGGGACAGTCACAGATACGCAGTATTTT	CASSWGTVTDTQYF
.	TRBV28	TRBJ1-2	.	TGTGCCAGCCAATTAGGGGCGGGAACAGGCTACACCTTC	CASQLGAGTGYTF
.	TRBV18	TRBJ2-1	.	TGTGCCAGCTCACACGGGGTTGAAAATGAGCAGTTCTTC	CASSHGVENEQFF
.	TRBV5-5	TRBJ2-5	.	TGTGCCAGCAGCTTGGTCCCAGCACAAGAGACCCAGTACTTC	CASSLVPAQETQYF
.	TRBV18	TRBJ1-5	.	TGTGCCAGCTCACCACCCAAGGGGAAGCCCCAGCATTTT	CASSPPKGKPQHF
.	TRBV4-3	TRBJ1-6	.	TGCGCCAGCAGCCAAGACCGACAGCGGTATTCACCCCTCCACTTT	CASSQDRQRYSPLHF
TRBD1	TRBV7-9	TRBJ1-5	.	TGTGCCAGCAGCTCGGGGACAGGGGGCAATCAGCCCCAGCATTTT	CASSSGTGGNQPQHF
TRBD2	TRBV29-1	TRBJ2-3	.	TGCAGCGTTGAAGGGGACCTAGCGGGAGGAACAGATACGCAGTATTTT	CSVEGDLAGGTDTQYF
TRBD1	TRBV4-3	TRBJ2-7	.	TGCGCCAGCAGCCACCTGACAGGGGTGACCTACGAGCAGTACTTC	CASSHLTGVTYEQYF
TRBD1	TRBV27	TRBJ2-7	.	TGTGCCAGCAGTTTATTGGGGACAGGGGTGAGAGAGCAGTACTTC	CASSLLGTGVREQYF
.	TRBV6-5	TRBJ1-2	.	TGTGCCAGCAGCACACAGGGAAACTATGGCTACACCTTC	CASSTQGNYGYTF
TRBD1	TRBV6-4	TRBJ1-3	.	TGTGCCAGCAGTGACTGGCAGGGGGTGACTTCTGGAAACACCATATATTTT	CASSDWQGVTSGNTIYF
.	TRBV7-9	TRBJ1-2	.	TGTGCCAGCAGCTTGGGTTCGAGCGGCTACACCTTC	CASSLGSSGYTF
.	TRBV6-6	TRBJ2-7	.	TGTGCCAGCATAGCCCCTCCTACTAACTACGAGCAGTACTTC	CASIAPPTNYEQYF
.	TRBV7-6	TRBJ2-5	many	TGTGCCAGCAGCTCCGCTCATGGAGCAGGGGAGACCCAGTACTTC	CASSSAHGAGETQYF
.	TRBV7-9	TRBJ2-3	.	TGTGCCAGCAGCCCCTCCCGGCTATCCTACACAGATACGCAGTATTTT	CASSPSRLSYTDTQYF
.	TRBV28	TRBJ1-5	.	TGTGCCAGCAGTCACCACAGGGCGGAGCAGCCCCAGCATTTT	CASSHHRAEQPQHF
.	TRBV5-6	TRBJ2-1	once	TGTGCCAGCAGCTTAACGGGAGAGGATCGTAATGAGCAGTTCTTC	CASSLTGEDRNEQFF
TRBD1	TRBV19	TRBJ1-6	.	TGTGCCACCGGGACAGGAGACTTTGAACCCCTCCACTTT	CATGTGDFEPLHF
.	TRBV6-5	TRBJ2-7	.	TGTGCCAGCAAAGGGGGATTCTTCGACGAGCAGTACTTC	CASKGGFFDEQYF
.	TRBV19	TRBJ2-7	.	TGTGCCAGTAGCCTGAGCCTCCACTACGAGCAGTACTTC	CASSLSLHYEQYF
.	TRBV7-9	TRBJ1-1	.	TGTGCCAGCAGCGGGGCGGACGACATGAACACTGAAGCTTTCTTT	CASSGADDMNTEAFF
TRBD1	TRBV6-6	TRBJ1-2	few	TGTGCCAGCAGTTTAGGGGGACAGAACTATGGCTACACCTTC	CASSLGGQNYGYTF
TRBD2	TRBV13	TRBJ2-7	few	TGTGCCAGCAGCCCCGGGGGGAGGGACGAGCAGTACTTC	CASSPGGRDEQYF
.	TRBV28	TRBJ2-1	few	TGTGCCAGCAGTTTTAGTCAGGGAGGCAATGAGCAGTTCTTC	CASSFSQGGNEQFF
.	TRBV6-5	TRBJ2-2	.	TGTGCCAGCAGTAAGGGACGGTACACCGGGGAGCTGTTTTTT	CASSKGRYTGELFF
TRBD2	TRBV5-1	TRBJ2-5	.	TGCGCCAGCAGCTTGGTGGAGCGGGGGGGAGGAGAGACCCAGTACTTC	CASSLVERGGGETQYF
.	TRBV5-6	TRBJ2-7	once	TGTGCCAGCACCATGTGGGGGGCCTTCTCCTACGAGCAGTACTTC	CASTMWGAFSYEQYF
.	TRBV6-5	TRBJ1-1	few	TGTGCCAGCAGGGGGGACGGATTGAACACTGAAGCTTTCTTT	CASRGDGLNTEAFF
.	TRBV15	TRBJ2-3	.	TGTGCCACCAGCAGAGTTAGTGGAGGAATAGATACGCAGTATTTT	CATSRVSGGIDTQYF
.	TRBV6-5	TRBJ1-3	few	TGTGCCAGCAGTACGGACGGTGGAAACACCATATATTTT	CASSTDGGNTIYF
.	TRBV29-1	TRBJ1-2	.	TGCAGCGTTGGAGGAGGGGAGGGGCGGGACTATGGCTACACCTTC	CSVGGGEGRDYGYTF
.	TRBV5-4	TRBJ1-1	.	TGTGCCAGCAGCACAGACGGCAGGGGTACTGAAGCTTTCTTT	CASSTDGRGTEAFF
TRBD1	TRBV27	TRBJ1-2	.	TGTGCCAGCAGTTTGACAGGGGGGTCCCAATATGGCTACACCTTC	CASSLTGGSQYGYTF
TRBD1	TRBV6-5	TRBJ2-7	.	TGTGCCAGCACCACTGGGGACAGGCACTACGAGCAGTACTTC	CASTTGDRHYEQYF
.	TRBV7-9	TRBJ2-7	.	TGTGCCAGCAGCCCCGACATCTCCTACGAGCAGTACTTC	CASSPDISYEQYF
.	TRBV7-6	TRBJ1-2	.	TGTGCCAGCAGCTTAGATTCAGGGGACTATGGCTACACCTTC	CASSLDSGDYGYTF
TRBD1	TRBV27	TRBJ2-5	once	TGTGCCAGCAATCCTACAGGGGAGTGGGAGACCCAGTACTTC	CASNPTGEWETQYF
.	TRBV15	TRBJ1-5	few	TGTGCCACCAGCAGAGGGACCTTCGGGCAGCCCCAGCATTTT	CATSRGTFGQPQHF
.	TRBV6-6	TRBJ1-2	.	TGTGCCAGAGATCTTTGGGACCCCAGGGGTGGCTACACCTTC	CARDLWDPRGGYTF
TRBD1	TRBV27	TRBJ2-5	few	TGTGCCAGCAGTTTATGGACAGGGGAAGAGCAGTACTTC	CASSLWTGEEQYF
.	TRBV27	TRBJ2-7	medium-sized	TGTGCCAGCAGTTTATCGGGGCCCTCCTACGAGCAGTACTTC	CASSLSGPSYEQYF
.	TRBV4-2	TRBJ1-1	few	TGTGCCAGCAGCCAAGATCTTGGTCCTGAAGCTTTCTTT	CASSQDLGPEAFF
.	TRBV7-9	TRBJ2-1	.	TGTGCCAGCAGCTTCGATTACAATGAGCAGTTCTTC	CASSFDYNEQFF